The 23 T cell receptor beta chains in this list originate from one sample, sequenced in a study of blood T cell repertoires in COVID-19. Profiling relied on immunoSEQ multiplex PCR, and the TCRdb table lists in-frame clones only, not all of them. The data contain 650,000 to 800,000 clones, 85% to 90% of them seen just once; the ten biggest clones take up 0.2% to 0.3%. Material: peripheral blood. These TCRs come from a woman in her late teens or twenties with acute or convalescent COVID-19.

To note about this clone: The identical CDR3 is also encoded by other nucleotide sequences in the sample. CDR3 sequence: CASSISGTSYEQYF. The CDR3, as DNA: TGTGCCAGTAGTATCAGCGGTACCTCCTACGAGCAGTACTTC. The J gene is TRBJ2-7, the V gene TRBV19; D perhaps matches TRBD2 (5 bases). V lost 3 bases and J 0 bases, leaving 9 bases between the germline ends. The CDR3 is 14 residues long. Germline V lookup: CDR1 LNHDA, CDR2 SQIVND (reference sequence).

The table lists this clone with a count of one. The rearrangement joins TRBV7-9 to TRBJ1-4; D is uncertain. Germline V gives CDR1 SEHNR, CDR2 FQNEAQ (reference sequence). There are 15 residues in the CDR3. V lost 2 bases, J lost 5 bases, and 12 bases lay in between. The CDR3 nucleotides are TGTGCCAGCAGCTTACTAGTGGCCCTCAATGAAAAACTGTTTTTT. It codes for CASSLLVALNEKLFF. The full variable domain, rest sourced from reference TRBV7-9 and TRBJ1-4, is DTGVSQNPRHKITKRGQNVTFRCDPISEHNRLYWYRQTLGQGPEFLTYFQNEAQLEKSRLLSDRFSAERPKGSFSTLEIQRTEQGDSAMYLCASSLLVALNEKLFFGSGTQLSVL.

The chain joins TRBV9 to TRBJ2-7, with D possibly matching TRBD1 (6 bases). The CDR3 spans 16 residues. Germline V gene lookup returns CDR1 SGDLS and CDR2 YYNGEE. V lost 3 bases and J lost 1, with 17 bases in between. The CDR3 DNA is TGTGCCAGCAGCGACGGACAGCCGGAGGATTCCTACGAGCAGTACTTC. This gives the protein CASSDGQPEDSYEQYF.

This clone was seen a handful of times. The chain combines TRBV7-2 with TRBJ2-5; 8 bases align to TRBD2. The germline V gene encodes CDR1 SGHTA and CDR2 FQGNSA. This CDR3 spans 15 amino acids. The V and J ends lost 5 bases and 4 bases, in that order; junction bases with no gene match: 9. The CDR3 region has the DNA TGTGCCAGCAGCCCCCGTCCTAGCGGGCGAGAGACCCAGTACTTC. Encoded protein: CASSPRPSGRETQYF. The full variable domain, with the rest looked up from reference TRBV7-2 and TRBJ2-5, is GAGVSQSPSNKVTEKGKDVELRCDPISGHTALYWYRQSLGQGLEFLIYFQGNSAPDKSGLPSDRFSAERTGGSVSTLTIQRTQQEDSAVYLCASSPRPSGRETQYFGPGTRLLVL.

This chain links TRBV12-3 or TRBV12-4 with TRBJ1-6; no definite D call. The CDR3 has 13 amino acids. V was pared by 3 bases and J by 10 bases, with 10 bases between. This CDR3 reads CASSFEQVSPLHF. The CDR3 nucleotides read TGTGCCAGCAGTTTTGAGCAGGTCTCACCCCTCCACTTT.

The chain carries TRBV18 and TRBJ2-7; TRBD1 matches at 9 bases. This CDR3 comprises 15 residues. Germline CDR1 and CDR2: KGHSH and LQKENI. J was trimmed by 4 bases and V by 2 bases; bases with no gene match: 6. CDR3 nucleotide sequence: TGTGCCAGCTCACCAACACAGGGGGCCCCGTACGAGCAGTACTTC. This sequence encodes CASSPTQGAPYEQYF.

The rearrangement joins TRBV9 to TRBJ1-2, with 9 bases matching TRBD1. Germline CDR1 and CDR2: SGDLS and YYNGEE. The CDR3 is 15 residues long. V shed 0 bases and J 4 bases; nucleotides not matched to a gene: 4. CDR3 residues: CASSVGDRVGYGYTF. The CDR3 bases are TGTGCCAGCAGCGTAGGGGACAGGGTCGGCTATGGCTACACCTTC.

The CDR3 is CASSGTGGSYGYTF. The CDR3 DNA sequence: TGCGCCTCTTCGGGGACAGGGGGCTCCTATGGCTACACCTTC. The gene calls are TRBV4-1 and TRBJ1-2, with 12 positions matching TRBD1. J gave up 4 bases and V 11 bases, and 8 bases lay outside the gene matches. CDR1 is MGHRA, CDR2 YSYEKL, per germline. The CDR3 runs 14 residues.

CDR3 sequence: CAIHRVANTGELFF. DNA of the CDR3: TGTGCCATCCACAGGGTTGCGAACACCGGGGAGCTGTTTTTT. The chain carries TRBV6-5 and TRBJ2-2; D may be TRBD1 (6 bases). V lost 10 bases and J lost 0, with 12 bases in between. This CDR3 spans 14 amino acids. The germline V gene encodes CDR1 MNHEY and CDR2 SVGAGI.

This clone was observed a single time. The chain links TRBV6-5 to TRBJ2-3; 7 bases line up with TRBD1. The CDR3 spans 13 residues. The germline gives CDR1 MNHEY, CDR2 SVGAGI. V lost 0 bases to trimming and J lost 9 bases; unmatched junction nucleotides: 3. The CDR3 is CASSYSTGSTQYF. DNA of the CDR3: TGTGCCAGCAGTTACTCGACAGGGAGCACGCAGTATTTT.

This clone was picked up one time. The J gene is TRBJ1-2, the V gene TRBV24-1; the D is unclear. V was cut by 3 bases and J by 6 bases, with 16 bases left in between. The germline V gene has CDR1 KGHDR and CDR2 SFDVKD. The CDR3 spans 15 residues. The CDR3 sequence is CATSDRMGGRNGYTF. The CDR3, as DNA: TGTGCCACCAGTGATAGGATGGGAGGTAGAAATGGCTACACCTTC.

The rearrangement joins TRBV4-1 to TRBJ2-7; 8 bases align to TRBD1. V lost 0 bases to trimming and J lost 7 bases; unmatched junction nucleotides: 5. CDR3 length equals 14 residues. The germline V gene has CDR1 MGHRA and CDR2 YSYEKL. The CDR3 region is CASSQDQGAREQYF. The CDR3 DNA sequence: TGCGCCAGCAGCCAAGATCAGGGGGCGCGAGAGCAGTACTTC.

This clone appeared a single time. The gene calls are TRBV9 and TRBJ1-2, with 8 bases identical to TRBD1. CDR1 is SGDLS and CDR2 is YYNGEE in the germline V gene. The CDR3 runs 15 residues. Trimming at V came to 0 bases and at J to 5 bases, leaving 6 bases not matched to a gene. CDR3 coding DNA: TGTGCCAGCAGCGTAGGAACCCACAGGGGGTATGGCTACACCTTC. It encodes CASSVGTHRGYGYTF.

The chain combines TRBV11-2 with TRBJ2-7, with D unresolved. The CDR3 is 13 residues long. The V end was cut by 3 bases, the J end by 2 bases, with 8 bases between. CDR1 and CDR2 (germline): SGHAT, FQNNGV. CDR3 residues: CASSFGGTYEQYF. CDR3 DNA: TGTGCCAGCAGCTTCGGCGGAACCTACGAGCAGTACTTC.

The CDR3 reads CASSFEGMNTEAFF. CDR3 nucleotide sequence: TGCGCCAGCAGCTTCGAGGGAATGAACACTGAAGCTTTCTTT. V and J are TRBV5-1 and TRBJ1-1; D is unresolved. Germline V gene sequence: CDR1 SGHRS, CDR2 YFSETQ. The V end lost 2 bases, the J end lost 0 bases, and 8 bases lay between the germline ends. The CDR3 loop spans 14 amino acids.

The CDR3 coding sequence is TGTGCCAGCAGCTTGGCTAGCGGGGACACAGATACGCAGTATTTT. Translated, it gives CASSLASGDTDTQYF. This chain links TRBV5-4 with TRBJ2-3; 9 positions match TRBD2. Germline CDR1 SGHNT, CDR2 YYREEE (reference sequence). Germline trimming cut 0 bases from V and 2 bases from J; bases unmatched to any gene: 1. The CDR3 contains 15 residues.

The V gene is TRBV5-4, the J gene TRBJ2-3, with D tentatively TRBD1 (6 bases). With 3 bases removed from V and 3 bases from J, the gap between germline ends came to 17 bases. Germline CDR1 and CDR2: SGHNT and YYREEE (reference sequence). The CDR3 runs to 16 residues. The CDR3: CASSSPGAGGTDTQYF. For the CDR3, the DNA is TGTGCCAGCAGCTCCCCAGGGGCGGGTGGTACAGATACGCAGTATTTT.

J is TRBJ2-1 and V is TRBV9; the match to TRBD1 covers 10 bases. There are 16 residues in the CDR3. V gave up 3 bases and J gave up 9 bases; unmatched junction bases: 12. In germline, CDR1 is SGDLS, CDR2 YYNGEE. The CDR3 DNA follows: TGTGCCAGCAGCGAACCGGGACAGGGGATTACCGCTGAGCAGTTCTTC. Amino acids: CASSEPGQGITAEQFF.

V usage is TRBV5-6 and J usage is TRBJ2-3; a possible D gene is TRBD2 (6 bases). Germline CDR1 SGHDT, CDR2 YYEEEE. V was clipped by 4 bases and J by 2 bases, with 14 bases between them. This CDR3 spans 15 amino acids. CDR3 nucleotide sequence: TGTGCCAGCAGCGGCGGGACGTCCTACACAGATACGCAGTATTTT. Translation gives CASSGGTSYTDTQYF.

V usage is TRBV3-1 (or the pseudogene TRBV3-2) and J usage is TRBJ2-5, with 12 nucleotides matching TRBD2. CDR1 is LGHDT and CDR2 is YNNKEL in the germline V gene (reference sequence). V dropped 4 bases and J dropped 0; count of bases not matched to a gene: 3. The CDR3 length is 16 residues. The CDR3 DNA reads TGTGCCAGCAGCCGGCGACTAGCGGGGGACCAAGAGACCCAGTACTTC. Translated, it gives CASSRRLAGDQETQYF.

The chain couples TRBV10-3 to TRBJ2-7; TRBD1 matches 8 bases. Germline CDR1 and CDR2: ENHRY and SYGVKD. J gave up 9 bases and V 2 bases, and 9 bases lay outside the gene matches. The CDR3 is 14 residues long. The CDR3 region is CAISEPDRALGQYF. DNA of the CDR3: TGTGCCATCAGTGAGCCGGACAGGGCCTTGGGGCAGTACTTC.

The chain couples TRBV2 to TRBJ1-6, with TRBD1 matching 12 bases. The CDR3 length is 15 residues. CDR1 is SNHLY, CDR2 FYNNEI, per germline. V dropped 3 bases and J dropped 10; count of bases not matched to a gene: 4. CDR3 DNA: TGTGCCAGCAGTGAGGGACAGGGGGCCGGGTCACCCCTCCACTTT. As protein: CASSEGQGAGSPLHF.

The rearrangement uses TRBV6-5 and TRBJ1-2; 8 bases line up with TRBD1. The CDR3 has 14 amino acids. J lost 10 bases, V lost 5 bases, and 12 bases had no gene match. Germline V CDR1 and CDR2: MNHEY, SVGAGI. The CDR3 DNA reads TGTGCCAGCAGTCGACAGGGGACTCTTTCTAACTACACCTTC. Amino acid sequence: CASSRQGTLSNYTF.